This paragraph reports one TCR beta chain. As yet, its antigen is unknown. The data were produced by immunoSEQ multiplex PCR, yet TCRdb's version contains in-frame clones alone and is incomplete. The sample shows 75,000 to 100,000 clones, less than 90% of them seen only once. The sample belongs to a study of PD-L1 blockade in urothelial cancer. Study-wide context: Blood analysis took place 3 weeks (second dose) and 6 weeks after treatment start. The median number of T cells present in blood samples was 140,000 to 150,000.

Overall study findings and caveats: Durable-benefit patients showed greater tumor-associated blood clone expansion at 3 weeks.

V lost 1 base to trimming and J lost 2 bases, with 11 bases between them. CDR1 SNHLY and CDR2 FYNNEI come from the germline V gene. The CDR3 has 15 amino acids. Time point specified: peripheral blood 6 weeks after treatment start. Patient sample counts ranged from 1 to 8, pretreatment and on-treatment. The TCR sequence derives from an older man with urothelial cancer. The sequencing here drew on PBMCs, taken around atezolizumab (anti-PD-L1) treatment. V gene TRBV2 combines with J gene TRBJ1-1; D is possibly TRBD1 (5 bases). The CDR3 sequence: CASSEVGGRNTEAFF. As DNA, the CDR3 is TGTGCCAGCAGTGAAGTCGGGGGGAGAAACACTGAAGCTTTCTTT.